This T cell receptor beta chain is drawn from a study of OX40 agonist ivuxolimab in advanced cancers. Study-level background: Patients were infused with ivuxolimab every 2 weeks at 0.01 to 10 mg/kg.

The CDR3 consists of 13 residues. CDR1 is WSHSY and CDR2 is SAAADI in the germline V gene. Concerning this clone itself: Its target is unknown. The junction does not match germline at one end; this may be a read error.

Notes on the study in general: Average numbers of expanded clones were greater in CD8+ T cells than in CD4+.

Sequencing was performed with immunoSEQ multiplex PCR; in TCRdb, only in-frame clones are kept and a portion is missing. The table lists 75,000 to 100,000 clones, 85% to 90% of them singletons, with roughly 2.1% in the top ten. This receptor was taken from an adult with an advanced solid tumor such as melanoma, head and neck, liver or kidney cancer. This chain links TRBV10-2 with TRBJ2-7; D remains ambiguous. This material consisted of CD4+ or CD8+ T cells sorted from blood, taken in a trial of the OX40 agonist ivuxolimab. The CDR3: CASRDTLKDEQHF. The DNA of the CDR3 is TGCGCCAGCAGAGATACCCTTAAGGACGAGCAGCACTTC.